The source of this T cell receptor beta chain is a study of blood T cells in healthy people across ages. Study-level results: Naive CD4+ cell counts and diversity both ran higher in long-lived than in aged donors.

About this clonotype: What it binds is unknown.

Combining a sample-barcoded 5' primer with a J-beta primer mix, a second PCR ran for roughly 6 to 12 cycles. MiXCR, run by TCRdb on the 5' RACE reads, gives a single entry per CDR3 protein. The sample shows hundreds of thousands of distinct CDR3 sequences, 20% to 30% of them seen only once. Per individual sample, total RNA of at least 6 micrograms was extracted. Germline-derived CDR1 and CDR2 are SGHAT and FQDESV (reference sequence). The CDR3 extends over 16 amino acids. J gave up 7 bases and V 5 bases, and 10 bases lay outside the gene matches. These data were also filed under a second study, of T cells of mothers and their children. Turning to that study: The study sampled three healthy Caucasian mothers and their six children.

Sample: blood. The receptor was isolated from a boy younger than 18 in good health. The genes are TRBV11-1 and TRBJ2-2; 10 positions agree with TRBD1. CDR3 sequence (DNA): TGTGCCAGCAGCCCGGGACAGGGGATCGTGGGCGGGGAGCTGTTTTTT. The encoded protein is CASSPGQGIVGGELFF.